The clone carrying this T cell receptor (beta chain) was detected only a few times. Its antigen is as yet unknown. Total RNA extracted from each sample amounted to at least 5.5 micrograms. This sample stems from a study of blood T cells in healthy people across ages. Overall study findings and caveats: When set beside aged donors, long-lived donors presented more naive CD4+ cells and higher diversity. The study could not conclusively compare naive and antigen-experienced cells, given its unsorted PBMCs.

The CDR3 runs to 12 residues. Germline V gives CDR1 MNHEY, CDR2 SVGEGT. The V end lost 7 bases, the J end lost 12 bases, and 16 bases lay between the germline ends. It was with a sample-barcoded 5' primer and a J-beta primer mix that a second PCR of roughly 7 to 11 cycles was run. Tags on each cDNA molecule came from a template-switch adaptor with 12 random nucleotides. Each CDR3 protein gets one entry after TCRdb re-called the 5' RACE reads with MiXCR. This sample yields some 900,000 distinct CDR3 sequences, of which under 30% are seen a single time; 17% belongs to the top ten. This TCR came from an elderly woman in good health. This chain links TRBV6-2 or TRBV6-3 with TRBJ2-1, with a weak D call TRBD1 (6 bases). Sequencing input: blood. The CDR3 loop reads CASTPGVGGQFF. CDR3 in DNA: TGTGCCAGCACCCCAGGGGTAGGGGGGCAGTTCTTC.